These 30 T cell receptor beta chains share one sample of origin, sequenced in a study of T cells in localized non-small cell lung cancer. Repertoires were generated with immunoSEQ multiplex PCR, while TCRdb's copy carries only in-frame clones and drops some. The data contain tens of thousands of clones, more than 65% of them singletons. Here the sequenced sample was PBMCs, taken before any cancer treatment. These receptors all stem from a man aged 35 to 69 with stage II lung adenocarcinoma.

V is TRBV5-6 and J is TRBJ2-3; perhaps TRBD1 as D (5 bases). The CDR3 runs 14 residues. The ends were cut back, 4 bases at V and 2 bases at J, with 11 bases in the middle. The germline gives CDR1 SGHDT, CDR2 YYEEEE. DNA of the CDR3: TGTGCCAGCAGCCGCAGGGCGCCCACAGATACGCAGTATTTT. It yields the protein CASSRRAPTDTQYF.

This sequence joins TRBV4-1 and TRBJ2-7; TRBD1 agrees at 9 bases. The V segment lost 1 base and the J segment 3 bases; nucleotides outside the gene matches: 4. Germline CDR1 and CDR2: MGHRA and YSYEKL. The CDR3 extends over 15 amino acids. CDR3 sequence reads: CASSQVLGQGYEQYF. The DNA of the CDR3 is TGCGCCAGCAGCCAAGTCCTGGGACAGGGCTACGAGCAGTACTTC.

The J gene is TRBJ2-3, the V gene TRBV19; perhaps TRBD2 as D (6 bases). Germline CDR1 is LNHDA and CDR2 is SQIVND (reference sequence). The CDR3 has 14 amino acids. Deletions cut 3 bases from V and 6 bases from J, with 13 bases between. The CDR3 sequence: CASSMDGRGDTQYF. For the CDR3, the DNA is TGTGCCAGTAGTATGGACGGGAGAGGGGATACGCAGTATTTT.

This clone was counted only a few times. J is TRBJ1-6 and V is TRBV2; 8 bases line up with TRBD1. Trimming cost V 2 bases and J 7 bases; bases outside gene matches: 7. The CDR3 contains 16 residues. Germline V gene data show CDR1 as SNHLY and CDR2 as FYNNEI. The CDR3 reads CASSEQGAGVNSPLHF. As DNA, the CDR3 is TGTGCCAGCAGTGAACAGGGGGCAGGGGTCAATTCACCCCTCCACTTT.

The V call is TRBV7-9, the J call TRBJ2-3; D unresolved. The V end was cut by 0 bases, the J end by 2 bases, with 12 bases between. This CDR3 comprises 16 residues. Germline CDR1 SEHNR, CDR2 FQNEAQ (reference sequence). The CDR3 DNA follows: TGTGCCAGCAGCTTAGCGATAAACCTAAACACAGATACGCAGTATTTT. Translation gives CASSLAINLNTDTQYF.

The J gene is TRBJ2-7, the V gene TRBV5-6, with 8 bases identical to TRBD2. This CDR3 comprises 14 residues. Looked up from germline, CDR1 is SGHDT and CDR2 is YYEEEE. V lost 3 bases, J lost 5 bases, and 7 bases stayed unmatched. In nucleotides, the CDR3 is TGTGCCAGCAGCTCCTCCGGGGGGGCCGACGAGCAGTACTTC. This sequence encodes CASSSSGGADEQYF.

This chain joins TRBV6-6 and TRBJ2-4; TRBD1 matches 10 bases. The CDR3 length is 16 residues. Germline V lookup: CDR1 MNHNY, CDR2 SVGAGI (reference sequence). Trimming at V came to 7 bases and at J to 2 bases, leaving 8 bases not matched to a gene. The CDR3 is CASTQGQGGTKNIQYF. CDR3 nucleotides: TGTGCCAGCACCCAAGGACAGGGGGGGACCAAAAACATTCAGTACTTC.

V is TRBV7-9 and J is TRBJ2-1; no firm D call. The CDR3 is 11 residues long. Trimming took 4 bases from V and 10 from J, leaving 8 bases between them. In germline, CDR1 is SEHNR, CDR2 FQNEAQ (reference sequence). The CDR3 DNA sequence: TGTGCCAGCAGCTCTAAATGGGAGCAGTTCTTC. Translating it yields CASSSKWEQFF.

The rearrangement joins TRBV7-2 to TRBJ2-1; no reliable D call. Per the germline V gene, CDR1 is SGHTA and CDR2 is FQGNSA. The ends were cut back, 1 base at V and 5 bases at J, with 12 bases in the middle. The CDR3 is made up of 15 amino acids. CDR3 region: CASSLDRLPHNEQFF. The CDR3 DNA follows: TGTGCCAGCAGCTTAGATAGGCTTCCGCACAATGAGCAGTTCTTC.

This clone was found a few times. V is TRBV19 and J is TRBJ2-7; possibly TRBD1 or TRBD2 for D (6 bases each). Trimming pared 2 bases from V and 1 base from J, leaving 18 bases between. The CDR3 spans 17 residues. CDR1 is LNHDA, CDR2 SQIVND, per germline (reference sequence). CDR3: CASSIPYKDSGSYEQYF. The CDR3 coding sequence is TGTGCCAGTAGTATACCATACAAGGACAGCGGGTCCTACGAGCAGTACTTC.

CDR3 residues: CASSPPRMGLANTGELFF. The CDR3, as DNA: TGTGCCAGCAGCCCACCAAGGATGGGACTAGCGAACACCGGGGAGCTGTTTTTT. The gene calls are TRBV4-2 and TRBJ2-2; 8 nucleotides match TRBD2. The CDR3 has 18 residues. Trimming at V came to 4 bases and at J to 0 bases, leaving 10 bases not matched to a gene. Germline CDR1 LGHNA, CDR2 YNFKEQ.

This chain joins TRBV30 and TRBJ2-5; 9 positions agree with TRBD2. The J segment lost 0 bases and the V segment lost 1 base, leaving 6 bases of the junction unmatched. The V gene's germline CDR1 is GTSNPN and CDR2 SVGIG (reference sequence). CDR3 length equals 16 residues. DNA of the CDR3: TGTGCCTGGAGTGGTGCGGGGGGGCCGTACCAAGAGACCCAGTACTTC. Translation gives CAWSGAGGPYQETQYF.

The V gene is TRBV25-1, the J gene TRBJ2-1; the match to TRBD1 covers 8 bases. The CDR3 totals 15 residues. Germline-derived CDR1 and CDR2 are MGHDK and SYGVNS. Unmatched junction bases numbered 10, after V lost 6 bases and J lost 6 bases. CDR3 protein: CASRENSGQGNEQFF. The DNA of the CDR3 is TGTGCCAGCAGAGAGAACTCAGGACAGGGCAATGAGCAGTTCTTC.

This clone was seen a few times. For the CDR3, the DNA is TGTGCCAGCAGTGTCTTTAACCGGGGTTCACCCCTCCACTTT. This translates into CASSVFNRGSPLHF. The chain couples TRBV2 to TRBJ1-6; D unclear. The germline V gene encodes CDR1 SNHLY and CDR2 FYNNEI. The CDR3 loop spans 14 amino acids. V was cut by 4 bases and J by 9 bases, with 13 bases left in between.

CDR3 region: CASRRGGIPNYGYTF. CDR3 DNA sequence: TGTGCCAGCCGTCGGGGCGGGATCCCTAACTATGGCTACACCTTC. The rearrangement joins TRBV6-5 to TRBJ1-2, with D perhaps TRBD1 (5 bases). Germline assignment: CDR1 MNHEY and CDR2 SVGAGI. V lost 8 bases to trimming and J lost 0 bases, with 16 bases between them. There are 15 residues in the CDR3.

The rearrangement uses TRBV11-3 and TRBJ1-1; D unresolved. Per the germline V gene, CDR1 is SGHNT and CDR2 is YENEEA. This CDR3 has 14 amino acids. Trimming pared 3 bases from V and 0 bases from J, leaving 8 bases between. The CDR3 here is CASSFTQMNTEAFF. As DNA, the CDR3 is TGTGCCAGCAGCTTCACTCAGATGAACACTGAAGCTTTCTTT.

This clone was detected only a few times. The chain has TRBV6-5 and TRBJ2-2, with 8 positions matching TRBD1. The CDR3 runs 15 residues. Looked up from germline, CDR1 is MNHEY and CDR2 is SVGAGI. Trimming cost V 6 bases and J 5 bases; bases outside gene matches: 8. The CDR3 DNA follows: TGTGCCAGCAGAAGGACAGGGCGCGGTACCGGGGAGCTGTTTTTT. Protein: CASRRTGRGTGELFF.

Concerning this clone: The identical CDR3 is also encoded by other nucleotide sequences in the sample. This chain links TRBV9 with TRBJ1-6; possible D gene TRBD1, 6 bases. V lost 0 bases and J 2 bases, leaving 12 bases between the germline ends. CDR3 size: 17 residues. Germline CDR1 SGDLS, CDR2 YYNGEE. The CDR3 DNA sequence: TGTGCCAGCAGCGTAGGAAGCAGGGGCCCCTATAATTCACCCCTCCACTTT. It codes for CASSVGSRGPYNSPLHF. Full variable domain (remainder filled in from reference TRBV9 and TRBJ1-6): DSGVTQTPKHLITATGQRVTLRCSPRSGDLSVYWYQQSLDQGLQFLIQYYNGEERAKGNILERFSAQQFPDLHSELNLSSLELGDSALYFCASSVGSRGPYNSPLHFGNGTRLTVT.

This chain uses TRBV5-1 with TRBJ2-5, with D unclear. The germline V and J ends were trimmed by 1 base and 9 bases, with 19 bases remaining between them. Looked up from germline, CDR1 is SGHRS and CDR2 is YFSETQ. The CDR3 contains 15 residues. The CDR3 coding sequence is TGCGCCAGCAGCTTGTCAGGCCTGGGTGAAGTTCCCCAGTACTTC. This gives the protein CASSLSGLGEVPQYF.

The chain couples TRBV7-2 to TRBJ2-1; 8 nucleotides match TRBD2. With 5 bases clipped from V and 6 bases from J, the junction kept 9 bases outside the gene matches. Germline loops: CDR1 SGHTA, CDR2 FQGNSA. The CDR3 loop spans 15 amino acids. The chain's CDR3 is CASSKTSGPFNEQFF. CDR3 in DNA: TGTGCCAGCAGCAAAACTAGCGGACCATTCAATGAGCAGTTCTTC. Supplemented by reference TRBV7-2 and TRBJ2-1, the full variable domain reads GAGVSQSPSNKVTEKGKDVELRCDPISGHTALYWYRQSLGQGLEFLIYFQGNSAPDKSGLPSDRFSAERTGGSVSTLTIQRTQQEDSAVYLCASSKTSGPFNEQFFGPGTRLTVL.

This clone appeared once. The chain employs TRBV5-1 and TRBJ2-2, with D hard to call. This CDR3 region has 14 residues. Germline assignment: CDR1 SGHRS and CDR2 YFSETQ. Trimming stripped 9 bases from V and 0 bases from J, with 12 bases between. Written as DNA, the CDR3 is TGCGCCACATCGTCTGGGACGAACACCGGGGAGCTGTTTTTT. Its protein product is CATSSGTNTGELFF. Full variable domain (remainder filled in from reference TRBV5-1 and TRBJ2-2): KAGVTQTPRYLIKTRGQQVTLSCSPISGHRSVSWYQQTPGQGLQFLFEYFSETQRNKGNFPGRFSGRQFSNSRSEMNVSTLELGDSALYLCATSSGTNTGELFFGEGSRLTVL.

The chain is built from TRBV5-1 and TRBJ2-3, with 10 bases matching TRBD1. The germline V gene has CDR1 SGHRS and CDR2 YFSETQ. The length of the CDR3 is 15 residues. The V gene end was trimmed by 7 bases and the J gene end by 2 bases; junction bases not matched to a gene: 7. Here the CDR3 reads CASAPGQGPTDTQYF. CDR3 nucleotides: TGCGCCAGCGCGCCGGGACAGGGGCCCACAGATACGCAGTATTTT.

The chain couples TRBV9 to TRBJ2-1; the D gene is possibly TRBD2 (5 bases). The CDR3 is made up of 13 amino acids. The V gene's germline CDR1 is SGDLS and CDR2 YYNGEE. Trimming removed 1 base from V and 7 bases from J, with 9 bases in between. Here the CDR3 reads CASSVRDGNEQFF. CDR3 sequence (DNA): TGTGCCAGCAGCGTACGGGATGGGAATGAGCAGTTCTTC.

This clone was recorded only once. The chain has TRBV7-3 and TRBJ1-1, with 7 positions matching TRBD1. Germline lookup yields CDR1 SGHTA and CDR2 FQGTGA. The CDR3 has 14 amino acids. J was trimmed by 1 base and V by 5 bases; bases with no gene match: 4. This CDR3 is CASSPGQANTEAFF. The CDR3 bases are TGTGCCAGCAGCCCCGGACAGGCGAACACTGAAGCTTTCTTT. Variable domain in full (rest from reference TRBV7-3 and TRBJ1-1): GAGVSQTPSNKVTEKGKYVELRCDPISGHTALYWYRQSLGQGPEFLIYFQGTGAADDSGLPNDRFFAVRPEGSVSTLKIQRTERGDSAVYLCASSPGQANTEAFFGQGTRLTVV.

This chain uses TRBV6-5 with TRBJ2-1; D ambiguous. The V gene lost 0 bases and the J gene lost 8 bases, with 2 bases spanning the gap. The CDR3 consists of 11 residues. Germline V lookup: CDR1 MNHEY, CDR2 SVGAGI. The CDR3 loop reads CASSYSYEQFF. In nucleotides, the CDR3 is TGTGCCAGCAGTTACTCGTATGAGCAGTTCTTC.

This sequence joins TRBV15 and TRBJ1-2, with 10 bases identical to TRBD1. Germline assignment: CDR1 LNHNV and CDR2 YYDKDF (reference sequence). The ends lost 4 bases at V and 4 bases at J; junction bases unmatched: 3. CDR3 size: 14 residues. CDR3 DNA sequence: TGTGCCACCAGCATTGGACAGGGGGGCTATGGCTACACCTTC. It is translated as CATSIGQGGYGYTF. Full variable domain (missing parts from reference TRBV15 and TRBJ1-2): DAMVIQNPRYQVTQFGKPVTLSCSQTLNHNVMYWYQQKSSQAPKLLFHYYDKDFNNEADTPDNFQSRRPNTSFCFLDIRSPGLGDTAMYLCATSIGQGGYGYTFGSGTRLTVV.

The sample holds a few counts of this clone. The J gene is TRBJ2-7, the V gene TRBV5-1, with 11 positions matching TRBD2. V trimming: 3 bases; J trimming: 3 bases; junction bases outside the gene matches: 5. The CDR3 contains 15 residues. Germline V gene data show CDR1 as SGHRS and CDR2 as YFSETQ. CDR3 sequence: CASSWALAGGYEQYF. As DNA, the CDR3 is TGCGCCAGCAGCTGGGCCCTAGCGGGAGGCTACGAGCAGTACTTC.

This chain uses TRBV30 with TRBJ2-2, with 12 bases that match TRBD2. The J segment lost 6 bases and the V segment lost 0 bases, leaving 8 bases of the junction unmatched. The CDR3 has 17 residues. The V gene's germline CDR1 is GTSNPN and CDR2 SVGIG (reference sequence). The CDR3 DNA sequence: TGTGCCTGGAGTGTCCCGACTAGCGGGAGTAAGTCCGGGGAGCTGTTTTTT. The encoded protein is CAWSVPTSGSKSGELFF.

This clone was seen a few times. This rearrangement joins TRBV7-3 to TRBJ1-1; D is unclear. CDR1 is SGHTA and CDR2 is FQGTGA in the germline V gene. V lost 2 bases and J 2 bases, leaving 6 bases between the germline ends. The CDR3 is 13 residues long. The chain's CDR3 is CASSLRPNTEAFF. For the CDR3, the DNA is TGTGCCAGCAGCTTACGTCCCAACACTGAAGCTTTCTTT.

This clone was seen a handful of times. The same CDR3 is also encoded by other DNA sequences in this sample. The J gene is TRBJ1-1, the V gene TRBV5-1; TRBD1 agrees at 9 bases. The CDR3 sequence is 14 residues long. CDR1 SGHRS and CDR2 YFSETQ come from the germline V gene. V dropped 1 base and J dropped 5; count of bases not matched to a gene: 3. This CDR3 is CASSLTGTGTEAFF. CDR3 bases: TGCGCCAGCAGCTTGACCGGGACAGGGACTGAAGCTTTCTTT.